This T cell receptor beta chain appears in the sequencing data of a study of blood T cell repertoires in COVID-19. Overall study context: COVID-19 samples collected from the United States, Italy and Spain covered acute and convalescent phases. T cells, B-cell-depleted T cells, or PBMCs provided the cDNA or gDNA that served as material.

Original handling: Reference gene primer amplification gave nucleated cell count estimates. Some clones are missing from TCRdb's copy, which holds only in-frame ones; the method was immunoSEQ multiplex PCR. Clone size and V and J calls were adopted from that table, with D and trimming inferred from the DNA. This sample has about 190,000 clones, with about 81% found just once. Germline V lookup: CDR1 LNHDA, CDR2 SQIVND (reference sequence). After removal of 7 bases from V and 3 bases from J, the junction contained 16 bases not matched to a gene. There are 17 residues in the CDR3. The Seattle patients joined while their infection was active and were tracked longitudinally afterward.

The J gene is TRBJ1-1, the V gene TRBV19, with 8 bases matching TRBD1. The sequence derives from a woman older than 75 with COVID-19, enrolled during active disease. Material for sequencing was peripheral blood. The CDR3 DNA reads as TGTGCCAGTACCCAGCCGGCCCATCAGGGGGCATACACTGAAGCTTTCTTT. As protein: CASTQPAHQGAYTEAFF.